Listed below are T cell receptor beta chains from one sample, sequenced in a study of blood T cell repertoires in COVID-19. The table came from immunoSEQ multiplex PCR; TCRdb's copy has only in-frame clones and leaves some out. The sample lists about 97,000 clones, around 87% occurring once. The sample comprised peripheral blood. The receptors originated from a human donor in a cohort sampled during active COVID-19. CDR3s include the opening cysteine and the closing phenylalanine or tryptophan. Each record gives: clone size, V gene, D gene, J gene, CDR3 DNA, CDR3 protein. D genes are given only for firm matches. The size entry is marked missing in some rows and otherwise reads once, few, many or a size class.

.	TRBV19	.	TRBJ1-4	TGTGCCAGTAGTATGGGGAGGACAACTAATGAAAAACTGTTTTTT	CASSMGRTTNEKLFF
.	TRBV24-1	TRBD2	TRBJ2-5	TGTGCCACCAGTGACGGACTAGCGGGAGTAGAGACCCAGTACTTC	CATSDGLAGVETQYF
.	TRBV10-2	TRBD2	TRBJ2-2	TGCGCCAGCAGGGGGGCTAGCGGGAGTTTCCACGGGGAGCTGTTTTTT	CASRGASGSFHGELFF
.	TRBV9	TRBD2	TRBJ2-1	TGTGCCAGCAGCCCAGGGGGACTAGCGGGAGAGGAGCAGTTCTTC	CASSPGGLAGEEQFF
.	TRBV28	.	TRBJ1-5	TGTGCCAGCAGTCCACCGGGAGGCGGTGGCAATCAGCCCCAGCATTTT	CASSPPGGGGNQPQHF
.	TRBV7-3	TRBD2	TRBJ2-2	TGTGCCAGCAGCCTTTCCTCGACTAGCTCGTCCGGGGAGCTGTTTTTT	CASSLSSTSSSGELFF
.	TRBV3-1/TRBV3-2	TRBD2	TRBJ2-5	TGTGCCAGCAGCCGACTTGGACTAGCGGGAGGGGGTCCGGAGACCCAGTACTTC	CASSRLGLAGGGPETQYF
.	TRBV10-1	TRBD2	TRBJ2-5	TGCGCCAGCAGTAGCGGGGGGCAAGAGACCCAGTACTTC	CASSSGGQETQYF
.	TRBV4-2	TRBD1	TRBJ1-1	TGTGCCAGCAGCCAAGATTCGAGCACAGGGGTAGAGGAGACTGAAGCTTTCTTT	CASSQDSSTGVEETEAFF
once	TRBV2	.	TRBJ2-7	TGTGCCAGCAGCGGACAGCTGGATTACGAGCAGTACTTC	CASSGQLDYEQYF
.	TRBV4-1	TRBD1	TRBJ1-4	TGCGCCAGCAGCCACCGGGACAGAGGCGAAAAACTGTTTTTT	CASSHRDRGEKLFF
once	TRBV29-1	TRBD2	TRBJ2-1	TGCAGCGTTGACTCTAGCGGGATGAGTGAGCAGTTCTTC	CSVDSSGMSEQFF
.	TRBV12-3/TRBV12-4	TRBD1	TRBJ1-1	TGTGCCAGCAGTAGAAATGAGGGGGCGGCAGCTTTCTTT	CASSRNEGAAAFF
.	TRBV2	TRBD2	TRBJ2-3	TGTGCCAGCAGGGCCGGGACTACCACGCAGTATTTT	CASRAGTTTQYF
.	TRBV6-5	.	TRBJ1-2	TGTGCCAGCACCAGACAGCTATCTAACTATGGCTACACCTTC	CASTRQLSNYGYTF
.	TRBV28	.	TRBJ2-7	TGTGCCAGCAGCCCTTCGGGGTCCTACGAGCAGTACTTC	CASSPSGSYEQYF
.	TRBV27	TRBD2	TRBJ2-3	TGTGCCAGCAGTTTGGGACTAGCGACCACAGATACGCAGTATTTT	CASSLGLATTDTQYF
.	TRBV6-2/TRBV6-3	.	TRBJ1-1	TGTGCCAGCAGTTACGGGGCGGTGAACACTGAAGCTTTCTTT	CASSYGAVNTEAFF
.	TRBV9	.	TRBJ1-2	TGTGCCAGCAGCGTAGATCTCAGGGCGCCCTATGGCTACACCTTC	CASSVDLRAPYGYTF
.	TRBV7-2	TRBD1	TRBJ1-2	TGTGCCAGCAGCCCGGGACAGGGGCTCGGCTACACCTTC	CASSPGQGLGYTF
.	TRBV6-5	.	TRBJ2-2	TGTGCCAGCAGGTCCGGGTCTGTGGCCGGGGAGCTGTTTTTT	CASRSGSVAGELFF
few	TRBV6-6	TRBD2	TRBJ2-3	TGTGCCAGCAGTCACAGACTAGCGGGAGGGCCCGAACCAGATACGCAGTATTTT	CASSHRLAGGPEPDTQYF
.	TRBV9	TRBD2	TRBJ2-7	TGTGCCAGCAGCGTCGCGGGAGCTTTGTCCTACGAGCAGTACTTC	CASSVAGALSYEQYF
.	TRBV7-3	.	TRBJ2-7	TGTGCCAGCAGCTCCGGTCTGAACGAGCAGTACTTC	CASSSGLNEQYF
once	TRBV20-1	TRBD1	TRBJ2-7	TGCAGTGCTGGACAGGCGAACGAGCAGTACTTC	CSAGQANEQYF
.	TRBV9	.	TRBJ1-2	TGTGCCAGCAGCCCTTCCTCAGGGGACGGCTACACCTTC	CASSPSSGDGYTF
.	TRBV24-1	.	TRBJ1-2	TGTGCCACCAGTGATGACGCCGAAGACAGTTATGGCTACACCTTC	CATSDDAEDSYGYTF
.	TRBV6-2/TRBV6-3	TRBD2	TRBJ2-7	TGTGCCAGCAGTCCCAGCGGGAGGGCCGGCGAGCAGTACTTC	CASSPSGRAGEQYF